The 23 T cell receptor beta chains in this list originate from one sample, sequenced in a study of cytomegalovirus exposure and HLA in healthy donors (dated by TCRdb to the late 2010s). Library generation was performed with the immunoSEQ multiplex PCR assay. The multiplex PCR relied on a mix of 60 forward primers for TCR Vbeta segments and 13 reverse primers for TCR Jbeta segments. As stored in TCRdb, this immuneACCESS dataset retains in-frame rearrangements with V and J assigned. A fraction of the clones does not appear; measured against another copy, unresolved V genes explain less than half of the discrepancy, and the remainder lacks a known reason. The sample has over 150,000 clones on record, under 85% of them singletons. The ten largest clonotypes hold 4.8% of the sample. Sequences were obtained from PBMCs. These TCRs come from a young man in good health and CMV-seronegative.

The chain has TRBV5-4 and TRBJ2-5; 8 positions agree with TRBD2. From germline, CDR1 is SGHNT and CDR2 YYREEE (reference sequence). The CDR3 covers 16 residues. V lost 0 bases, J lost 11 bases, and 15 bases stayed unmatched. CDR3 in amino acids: CASSLAGVAGPSEQYF. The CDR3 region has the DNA TGTGCCAGCAGCTTGGCCGGGGTAGCGGGACCGTCGGAGCAGTACTTC.

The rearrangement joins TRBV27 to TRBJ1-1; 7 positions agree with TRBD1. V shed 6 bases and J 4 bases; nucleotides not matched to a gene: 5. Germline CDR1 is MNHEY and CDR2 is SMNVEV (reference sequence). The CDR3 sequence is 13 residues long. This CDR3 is CASRDRAITEAFF. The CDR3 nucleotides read TGTGCCAGCAGAGACAGGGCCATCACTGAAGCTTTCTTT.

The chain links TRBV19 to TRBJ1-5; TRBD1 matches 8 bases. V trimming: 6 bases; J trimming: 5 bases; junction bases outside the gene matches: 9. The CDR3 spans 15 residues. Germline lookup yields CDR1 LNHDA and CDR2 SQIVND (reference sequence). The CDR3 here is CASSLTGVRDQPQHF. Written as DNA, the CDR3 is TGTGCCAGTAGCCTGACAGGGGTCAGGGATCAGCCCCAGCATTTT.

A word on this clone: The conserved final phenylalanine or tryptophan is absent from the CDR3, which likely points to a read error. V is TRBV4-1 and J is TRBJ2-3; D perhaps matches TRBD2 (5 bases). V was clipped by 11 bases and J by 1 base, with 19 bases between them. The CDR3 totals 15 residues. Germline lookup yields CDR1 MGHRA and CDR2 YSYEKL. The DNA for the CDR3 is TGCGCCTCTAGGTACCGAGCGCGGGGCACAGATACGCAGTATCTT. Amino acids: CASRYRARGTDTQYL.

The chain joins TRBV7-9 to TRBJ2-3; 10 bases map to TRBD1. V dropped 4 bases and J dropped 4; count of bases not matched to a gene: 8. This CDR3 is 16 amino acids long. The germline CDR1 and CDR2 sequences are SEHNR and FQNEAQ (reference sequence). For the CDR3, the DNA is TGTGCCAGCAGCTCGCAAAGACAGGGGGCCCCAGATACGCAGTATTTT. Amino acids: CASSSQRQGAPDTQYF. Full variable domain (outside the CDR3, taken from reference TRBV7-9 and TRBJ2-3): DTGVSQNPRHKITKRGQNVTFRCDPISEHNRLYWYRQTLGQGPEFLTYFQNEAQLEKSRLLSDRFSAERPKGSFSTLEIQRTEQGDSAMYLCASSSQRQGAPDTQYFGPGTRLTVL.

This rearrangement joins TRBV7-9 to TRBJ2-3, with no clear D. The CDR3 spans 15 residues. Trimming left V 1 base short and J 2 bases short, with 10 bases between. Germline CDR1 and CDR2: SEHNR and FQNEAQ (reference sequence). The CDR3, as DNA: TGTGCCAGCAGCTTAGGGAGCGTCGCCACAGATACGCAGTATTTT. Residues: CASSLGSVATDTQYF.

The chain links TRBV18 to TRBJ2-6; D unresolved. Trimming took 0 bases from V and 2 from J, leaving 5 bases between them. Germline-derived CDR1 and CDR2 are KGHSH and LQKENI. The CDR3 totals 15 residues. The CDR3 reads CASSPPNPGANVLTF. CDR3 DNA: TGTGCCAGCTCACCACCTAATCCTGGGGCCAACGTCCTGACTTTC.

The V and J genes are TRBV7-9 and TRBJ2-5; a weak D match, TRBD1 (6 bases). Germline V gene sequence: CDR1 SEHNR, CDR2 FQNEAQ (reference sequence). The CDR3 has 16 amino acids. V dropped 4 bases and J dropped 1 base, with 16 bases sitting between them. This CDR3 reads CASSSRTVKIQETQYF. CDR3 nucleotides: TGTGCCAGCAGCTCCCGGACAGTCAAGATCCAAGAGACCCAGTACTTC. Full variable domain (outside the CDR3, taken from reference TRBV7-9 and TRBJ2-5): DTGVSQNPRHKITKRGQNVTFRCDPISEHNRLYWYRQTLGQGPEFLTYFQNEAQLEKSRLLSDRFSAERPKGSFSTLEIQRTEQGDSAMYLCASSSRTVKIQETQYFGPGTRLLVL.

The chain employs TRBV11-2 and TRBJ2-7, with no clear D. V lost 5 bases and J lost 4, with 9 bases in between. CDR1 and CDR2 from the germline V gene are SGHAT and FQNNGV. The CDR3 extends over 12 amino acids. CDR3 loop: CASSLTDYEQYF. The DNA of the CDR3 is TGTGCCAGCAGCCTCACTGATTACGAGCAGTACTTC.

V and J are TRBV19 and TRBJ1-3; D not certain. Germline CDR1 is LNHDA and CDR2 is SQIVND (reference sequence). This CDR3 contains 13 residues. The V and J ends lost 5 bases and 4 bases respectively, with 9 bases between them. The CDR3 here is CASSPSGGNTIYF. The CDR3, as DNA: TGTGCCAGTAGTCCTTCCGGGGGAAACACCATATATTTT.

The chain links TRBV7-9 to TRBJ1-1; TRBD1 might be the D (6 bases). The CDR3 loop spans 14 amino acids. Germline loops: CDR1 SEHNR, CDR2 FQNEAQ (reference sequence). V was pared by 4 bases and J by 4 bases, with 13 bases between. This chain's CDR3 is CASSSEDRPTEAFF. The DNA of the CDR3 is TGTGCCAGCAGCTCCGAAGACAGGCCCACTGAAGCTTTCTTT. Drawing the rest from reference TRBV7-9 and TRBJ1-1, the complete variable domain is DTGVSQNPRHKITKRGQNVTFRCDPISEHNRLYWYRQTLGQGPEFLTYFQNEAQLEKSRLLSDRFSAERPKGSFSTLEIQRTEQGDSAMYLCASSSEDRPTEAFFGQGTRLTVV.

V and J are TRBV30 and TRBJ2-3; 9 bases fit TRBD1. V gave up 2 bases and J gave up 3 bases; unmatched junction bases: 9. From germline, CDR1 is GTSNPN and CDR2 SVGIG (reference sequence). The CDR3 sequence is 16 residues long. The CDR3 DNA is TGTGCCTGGAGTACATCCGGGACAGGGTGGACAGATACGCAGTATTTT. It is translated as CAWSTSGTGWTDTQYF.

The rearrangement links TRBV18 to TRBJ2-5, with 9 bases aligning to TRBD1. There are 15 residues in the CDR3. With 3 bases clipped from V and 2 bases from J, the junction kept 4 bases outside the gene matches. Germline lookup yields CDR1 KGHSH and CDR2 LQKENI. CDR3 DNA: TGTGCCAGCTCACCTCGGACAGGGGTACAAGAGACCCAGTACTTC. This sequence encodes CASSPRTGVQETQYF.

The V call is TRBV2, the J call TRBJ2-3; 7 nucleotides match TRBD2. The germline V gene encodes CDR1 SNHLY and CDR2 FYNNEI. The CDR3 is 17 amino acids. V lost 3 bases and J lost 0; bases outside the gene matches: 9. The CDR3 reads CASSEMGGLLSTDTQYF. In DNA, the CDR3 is TGTGCCAGCAGTGAGATGGGGGGACTACTTAGCACAGATACGCAGTATTTT.

The CDR3 protein is CATSRDAFWRDEKLFF. The CDR3 DNA follows: TGTGCCACCAGCAGAGATGCATTTTGGAGGGATGAAAAACTGTTTTTT. V usage is TRBV15 and J usage is TRBJ1-4; D is unclear. The germline V gene encodes CDR1 LNHNV and CDR2 YYDKDF (reference sequence). Deletions cut 0 bases from V and 6 bases from J, with 14 bases between. The CDR3 loop spans 16 amino acids.

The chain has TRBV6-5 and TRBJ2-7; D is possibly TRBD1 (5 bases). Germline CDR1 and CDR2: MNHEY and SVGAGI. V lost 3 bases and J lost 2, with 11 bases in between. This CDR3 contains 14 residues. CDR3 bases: TGTGCCAGCAGTTATGAAGGGGTCCCCTACGAGCAGTACTTC. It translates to CASSYEGVPYEQYF.

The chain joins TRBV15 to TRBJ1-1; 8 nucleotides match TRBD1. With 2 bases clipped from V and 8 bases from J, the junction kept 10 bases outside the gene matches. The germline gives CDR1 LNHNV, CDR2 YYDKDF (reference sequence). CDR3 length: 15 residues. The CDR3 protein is CATSRTLMDRVEAFF. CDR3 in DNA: TGTGCCACCAGCAGAACCTTGATGGACAGGGTGGAAGCTTTCTTT.

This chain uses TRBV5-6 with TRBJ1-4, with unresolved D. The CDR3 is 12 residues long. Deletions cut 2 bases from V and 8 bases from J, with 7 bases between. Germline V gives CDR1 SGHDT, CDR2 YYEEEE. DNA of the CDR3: TGTGCCAGCAGCTTCGGAGGAGAAAAACTGTTTTTT. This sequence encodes CASSFGGEKLFF.

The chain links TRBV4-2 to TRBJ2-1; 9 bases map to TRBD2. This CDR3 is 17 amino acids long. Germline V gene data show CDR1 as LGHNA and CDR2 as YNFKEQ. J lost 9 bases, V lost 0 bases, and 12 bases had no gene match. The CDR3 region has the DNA TGTGCCAGCAGCCAAGAGAGGGCTAGCGGGGCCGCAAGTGAGCAGTTCTTC. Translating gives CASSQERASGAASEQFF.

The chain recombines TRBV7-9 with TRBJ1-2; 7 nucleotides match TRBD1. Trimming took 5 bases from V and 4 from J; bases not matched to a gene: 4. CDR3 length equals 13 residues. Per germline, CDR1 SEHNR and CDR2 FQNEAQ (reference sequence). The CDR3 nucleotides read TGTGCCAGCAGCGAAGGGGGCGGCTATGGCTACACCTTC. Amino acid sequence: CASSEGGGYGYTF.

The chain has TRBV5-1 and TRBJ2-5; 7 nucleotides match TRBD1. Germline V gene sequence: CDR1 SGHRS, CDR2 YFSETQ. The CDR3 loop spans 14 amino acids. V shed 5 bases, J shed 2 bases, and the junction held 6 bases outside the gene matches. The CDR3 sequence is CASRTAGGQETQYF. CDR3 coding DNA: TGCGCCAGCAGAACGGCAGGGGGACAAGAGACCCAGTACTTC.

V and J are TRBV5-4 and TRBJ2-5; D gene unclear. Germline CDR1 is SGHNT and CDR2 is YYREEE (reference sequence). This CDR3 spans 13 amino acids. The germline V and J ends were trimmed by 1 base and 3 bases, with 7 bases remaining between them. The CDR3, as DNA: TGTGCCAGCAGCTTGACTTTCAAAGAGACCCAGTACTTC. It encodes CASSLTFKETQYF. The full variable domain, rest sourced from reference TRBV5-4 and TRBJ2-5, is ETGVTQSPTHLIKTRGQQVTLRCSSQSGHNTVSWYQQALGQGPQFIFQYYREEENGRGNFPPRFSGLQFPNYSSELNVNALELDDSALYLCASSLTFKETQYFGPGTRLLVL.

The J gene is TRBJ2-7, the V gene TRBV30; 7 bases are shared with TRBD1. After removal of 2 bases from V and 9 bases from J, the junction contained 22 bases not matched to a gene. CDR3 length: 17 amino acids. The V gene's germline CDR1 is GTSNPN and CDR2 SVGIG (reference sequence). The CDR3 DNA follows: TGTGCCTGGAGTTTTGAGACAGGGACGCCCGAGGGTTGGTGGCAGTACTTC. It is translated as CAWSFETGTPEGWWQYF. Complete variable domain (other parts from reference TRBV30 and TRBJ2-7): SQTIHQWPATLVQPVGSPLSLECTVEGTSNPNLYWYRQAAGRGLQLLFYSVGIGQISSEVPQNLSASRPQDRQFILSSKKLLLSDSGFYLCAWSFETGTPEGWWQYFGPGTRLTVT.